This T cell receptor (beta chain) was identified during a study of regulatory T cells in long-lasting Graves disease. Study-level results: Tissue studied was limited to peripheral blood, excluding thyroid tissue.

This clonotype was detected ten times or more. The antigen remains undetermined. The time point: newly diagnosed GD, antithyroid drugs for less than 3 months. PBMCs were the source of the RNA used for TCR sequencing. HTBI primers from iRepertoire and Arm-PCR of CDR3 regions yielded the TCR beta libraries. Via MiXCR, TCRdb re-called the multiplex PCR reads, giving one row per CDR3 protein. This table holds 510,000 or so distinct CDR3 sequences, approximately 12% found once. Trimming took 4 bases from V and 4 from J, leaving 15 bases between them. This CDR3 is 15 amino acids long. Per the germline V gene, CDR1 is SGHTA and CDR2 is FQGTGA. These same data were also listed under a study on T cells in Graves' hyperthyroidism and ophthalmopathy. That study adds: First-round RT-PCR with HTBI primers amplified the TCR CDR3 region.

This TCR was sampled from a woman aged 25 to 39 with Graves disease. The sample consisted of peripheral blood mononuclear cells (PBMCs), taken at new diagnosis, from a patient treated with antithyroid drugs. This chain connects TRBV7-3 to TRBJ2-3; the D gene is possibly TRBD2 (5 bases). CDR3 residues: CASSWSGLSSDTQYF. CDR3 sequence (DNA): TGTGCCAGCAGCTGGTCCGGACTTTCCTCAGATACGCAGTATTTT.